Below are 21 T cell receptor beta chains sequenced from a single sample in a study of blood T cell repertoires in COVID-19. Sequenced by immunoSEQ multiplex PCR; TCRdb stores in-frame clones only, minus some. In the table there are 150,000 or so clones, approximately 81% of which are singletons. Sample: peripheral blood. The receptor source for this set is a woman between 45 and 60 years old with COVID-19, enrolled during active disease.

V is TRBV5-1 and J is TRBJ2-3, with 7 bases that match TRBD1. Unmatched junction bases numbered 3, after V lost 0 bases and J lost 2 bases. The CDR3 has 15 amino acids. CDR1 and CDR2 (germline): SGHRS, YFSETQ. CDR3 residues: CASSLGDSNTDTQYF. CDR3 nucleotide sequence: TGCGCCAGCAGCTTGGGGGACAGCAACACAGATACGCAGTATTTT. The variable domain in full, with the rest retrieved from reference TRBV5-1 and TRBJ2-3, is KAGVTQTPRYLIKTRGQQVTLSCSPISGHRSVSWYQQTPGQGLQFLFEYFSETQRNKGNFPGRFSGRQFSNSRSEMNVSTLELGDSALYLCASSLGDSNTDTQYFGPGTRLTVL.

This chain uses TRBV30 with TRBJ2-1; TRBD2 matches at 9 bases. The CDR3 has 13 amino acids. Looked up from germline, CDR1 is GTSNPN and CDR2 is SVGIG (reference sequence). With 8 bases clipped from V and 2 bases from J, the junction kept 4 bases outside the gene matches. The CDR3 here is CARGLATYNEQFF. For the CDR3, the DNA is TGTGCCAGGGGACTAGCTACCTACAATGAGCAGTTCTTC.

The sample holds many counts of this clone. The chain recombines TRBV12-3 or TRBV12-4 with TRBJ1-1; D is undetermined. V lost 3 bases, J lost 1 base, and 6 bases lay in between. The CDR3 covers 13 residues. The CDR3 DNA follows: TGTGCCAGCAGTTTGGCCAGGAACACTGAAGCTTTCTTT. Protein product: CASSLARNTEAFF.

DNA for the CDR3: TGTGCCATCAGTGGGGACAGGCTTAATGAAAAACTGTTTTTT. Translation gives CAISGDRLNEKLFF. This chain uses TRBV10-3 with TRBJ1-4; 8 positions agree with TRBD1. Germline values: CDR1 ENHRY, CDR2 SYGVKD. With 4 bases clipped from V and 4 bases from J, the junction kept 2 bases outside the gene matches. The CDR3 is 14 residues long.

This chain connects TRBV18 to TRBJ1-1; no reliable D call. Between the trimmed V and J ends, which lost 3 bases and 3 bases, there was a span of 8 bases. Looked up from germline, CDR1 is KGHSH and CDR2 is LQKENI. CDR3 size: 13 residues. In DNA form, the CDR3 reads TGTGCCAGCTCACCCGGGATCGACACTGAAGCTTTCTTT. This sequence encodes CASSPGIDTEAFF.

The chain has TRBV6-5 and TRBJ2-1; 10 bases match TRBD2. Germline trimming cut 11 bases from V and 7 bases from J; bases unmatched to any gene: 8. The CDR3 loop spans 13 amino acids. Germline CDR1 and CDR2: MNHEY and SVGAGI. Written as DNA, the CDR3 is TGTGCCGGGAGCGGGGGGGCGTCTAATGAGCAGTTCTTC. The encoded protein is CAGSGGASNEQFF.

V usage is TRBV6-5 and J usage is TRBJ1-4; D perhaps matches TRBD1 (6 bases). Deletions cut 6 bases from V and 5 bases from J, with 16 bases between. CDR1 and CDR2 (germline): MNHEY, SVGAGI. CDR3 length: 15 residues. CDR3 sequence: CASRHTQGSNEKLFF. The CDR3 bases are TGTGCCAGCAGACACACACAGGGTAGCAATGAAAAACTGTTTTTT.

The gene calls are TRBV5-1 and TRBJ2-7; 9 bases line up with TRBD2. V gave up 4 bases and J gave up 4 bases; unmatched junction bases: 6. The CDR3 has 14 amino acids. Per the germline V gene, CDR1 is SGHRS and CDR2 is YFSETQ. Here the CDR3 reads CASSRTSGSYEQYF. The CDR3, as DNA: TGCGCCAGCAGCCGAACTAGCGGGTCGTACGAGCAGTACTTC.

V usage is TRBV5-1 and J usage is TRBJ2-5; TRBD2 matches 11 bases. CDR3 length: 15 amino acids. The junction had 5 bases not matched to a gene; V was cut back by 4 bases and J by 3 bases. Germline CDR1 reads SGHRS; CDR2 reads YFSETQ. The CDR3 nucleotides are TGCGCCAGCAGCGGAGGTAGCGGGGGGGAAGAGACCCAGTACTTC. This codes for CASSGGSGGEETQYF.

V gene TRBV2 combines with J gene TRBJ2-1; tentative D call: TRBD1 (5 bases). This CDR3 has 15 residues. The V gene's germline CDR1 is SNHLY and CDR2 FYNNEI. V dropped 9 bases and J dropped 0 bases, with 15 bases sitting between them. CDR3 residues: CARQVSPSSYNEQFF. The CDR3 region has the DNA TGTGCCAGACAGGTGAGCCCGAGCTCCTACAATGAGCAGTTCTTC.

The CDR3 reads CASSLRTANTEAFF. CDR3 nucleotide sequence: TGTGCCAGCAGTCTCCGGACAGCGAACACTGAAGCTTTCTTT. The chain links TRBV6-2 or TRBV6-3 to TRBJ1-1; the D gene is possibly TRBD1 (6 bases). V was trimmed by 5 bases and J by 1 base, leaving 11 bases between them. The V gene's germline CDR1 is MNHEY and CDR2 SVGEGT. This CDR3 is 14 amino acids long.

The gene calls are TRBV4-3 and TRBJ1-1; 8 nucleotides match TRBD1. Trimming at V came to 0 bases and at J to 5 bases, leaving 20 bases not matched to a gene. Germline assignment: CDR1 LGHNA and CDR2 YSLEER. The CDR3 sequence is 20 residues long. As DNA, the CDR3 is TGCGCCAGCAGCCAAGACGGGATGTCCGGGACAGGTCTCGCGCAGACTGAAGCTTTCTTT. It encodes CASSQDGMSGTGLAQTEAFF.

This chain links TRBV6-5 with TRBJ1-1; tentatively, D is TRBD1 (6 bases). This CDR3 region has 14 residues. Trimming pared 8 bases from V and 4 bases from J, leaving 17 bases between. Germline V gene sequence: CDR1 MNHEY, CDR2 SVGAGI. Written as DNA, the CDR3 is TGTGCCAGCGCAATGGGGGGGCGAGGCACTGAAGCTTTCTTT. It yields the protein CASAMGGRGTEAFF.

The gene calls are TRBV7-9 and TRBJ1-3; D is perhaps TRBD1 (5 bases). This CDR3 comprises 16 residues. Per the germline V gene, CDR1 is SEHNR and CDR2 is FQNEAQ (reference sequence). V dropped 8 bases and J dropped 0 bases, with 17 bases sitting between them. For the CDR3, the DNA is TGTGCCAGCGGATCACAGGATTTCAGCTCTGGAAACACCATATATTTT. Translation: CASGSQDFSSGNTIYF.

The V call is TRBV19, the J call TRBJ2-7, with a weak D call TRBD2 (6 bases). CDR1 LNHDA and CDR2 SQIVND come from the germline V gene (reference sequence). Trimming cost V 4 bases and J 0 bases, with 13 bases left between them. The CDR3 has 15 amino acids. The CDR3 DNA sequence: TGTGCCAGTAGTAGCCTCAGGGACTCCTCCTACGAGCAGTACTTC. This translates into CASSSLRDSSYEQYF.

The CDR3 protein is CASSQRSPLPGEQYF. In nucleotides, the CDR3 is TGCGCCAGCAGCCAAAGATCCCCCCTACCTGGCGAGCAGTACTTC. This chain connects TRBV4-1 to TRBJ2-7; D is undetermined. Trimming pared 2 bases from V and 6 bases from J, leaving 17 bases between. The germline gives CDR1 MGHRA, CDR2 YSYEKL. The CDR3 has 15 amino acids.

V gene TRBV19 combines with J gene TRBJ1-1; 7 nucleotides agree with TRBD1. Germline V gives CDR1 LNHDA, CDR2 SQIVND (reference sequence). V gave up 7 bases and J gave up 2 bases; unmatched junction bases: 16. This CDR3 has 17 residues. For the CDR3, the DNA is TGTGCCAGTACCCTTACAGGGGCCCCAGCTCTTAACACTGAAGCTTTCTTT. It is translated as CASTLTGAPALNTEAFF.

V gene TRBV4-1 combines with J gene TRBJ1-5, with 11 positions matching TRBD1. The germline CDR1 and CDR2 sequences are MGHRA and YSYEKL. V was pared by 3 bases and J by 6 bases, with 1 base of the junction left unmatched. CDR3 length equals 14 residues. In DNA form, the CDR3 reads TGCGCCAGCAGCCAGGACAGGGGGCTTCAGCCCCAGCATTTT. Encoded protein: CASSQDRGLQPQHF.

A note on this clone: This may stem from a read error, because a much larger clone lies one nucleotide away. V gene TRBV27 combines with J gene TRBJ1-6, with 7 bases fitting TRBD1. Germline CDR1 and CDR2: MNHEY and SMNVEV (reference sequence). J lost 7 bases, V lost 3 bases, and 3 bases had no gene match. The CDR3 has 14 amino acids. CDR3 region: CASSFRDRNSPLHF. The CDR3 bases are TGTGCCAGCAGTTTCCGGGACAGAAATTCACCCCTCCACTTT.

This clone was observed a single time. The chain carries TRBV15 and TRBJ1-4; no definite D call. Trimming stripped 8 bases from V and 9 bases from J, with 16 bases between. Germline assignment: CDR1 LNHNV and CDR2 YYDKDF (reference sequence). The CDR3 covers 13 residues. CDR3 nucleotide sequence: TGTGCCACCCGACACCCCGACCGGCAAAAACTGTTTTTT. Translated: CATRHPDRQKLFF.

The chain recombines TRBV7-9 with TRBJ1-2, with 9 bases matching TRBD1. CDR1 and CDR2 from the germline V gene are SEHNR and FQNEAQ (reference sequence). The V gene end was trimmed by 1 base and the J gene end by 8 bases; junction bases not matched to a gene: 5. The CDR3 has 14 residues. The DNA for the CDR3 is TGTGCCAGCAGCTTAGGGGACAGGGTTTACGGCTACACCTTC. Protein sequence: CASSLGDRVYGYTF.